The clone carrying this T cell receptor beta chain was observed once. The same CDR3 arises from other DNA sequences in this sample as well. The data were taken from a study of blood T cell repertoires in COVID-19. Whole-study context: Samples of COVID-19 (acute and convalescent) were obtained from the United States, Italy and Spain. PBMCs, B-cell-depleted T cells, or T cells were the source of the cDNA or gDNA that made up the material.

TCRdb's copy holds only in-frame clones and misses some; the assay was immunoSEQ multiplex PCR. Counted here are about 380,000 clones, 88% occurring once; the ten biggest clones make up about 1.1%. The CDR3 is 12 residues long. V was pared by 1 base and J by 7 bases, with 7 bases between. All enrollees were roughly 18 to 90 years old and from about two dozen US areas. Each participant's cohort was designated according to participant-reported clinical history. The sequence was collected from a woman aged 18-30 years who had recovered from COVID-19. Specimen: PBMCs or T cells enriched from blood (not recorded which). The genes are TRBV12-3 or TRBV12-4 and TRBJ1-2, with a tentative D call TRBD1 (5 bases). DNA for the CDR3: TGTGCCAGCAGTTTAGGGGGCGGTGGCTACACCTTC. Translation: CASSLGGGGYTF.